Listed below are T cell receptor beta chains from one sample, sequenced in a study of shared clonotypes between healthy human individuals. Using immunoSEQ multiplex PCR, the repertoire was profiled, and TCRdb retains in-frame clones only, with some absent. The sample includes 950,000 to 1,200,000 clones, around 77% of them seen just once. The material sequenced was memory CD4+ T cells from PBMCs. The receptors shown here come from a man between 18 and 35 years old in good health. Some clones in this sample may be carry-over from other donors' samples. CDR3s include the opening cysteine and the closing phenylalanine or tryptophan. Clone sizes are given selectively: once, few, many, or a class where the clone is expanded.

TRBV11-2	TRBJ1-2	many	CASSQRGDYGYTF
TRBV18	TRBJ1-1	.	CASSLTEGAEAFF
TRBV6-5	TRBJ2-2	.	CASSVLAGNTGELFF
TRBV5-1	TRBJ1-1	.	CASSLGQFNTEAFF
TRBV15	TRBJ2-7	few	CATSRASGSIEQYF
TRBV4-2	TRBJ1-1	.	CASSPRGGVNTEAFF
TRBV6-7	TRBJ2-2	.	CASSYATTGSFSNTGELFF
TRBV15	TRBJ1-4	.	CATSTAVREKLFF
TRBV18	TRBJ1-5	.	CASCGGSNQPQHF
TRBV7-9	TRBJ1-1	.	CASSDRDRGNTEAFF
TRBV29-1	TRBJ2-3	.	CSVVGQLGTDTQYF
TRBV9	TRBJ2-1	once	CASSVGEWGVGRNEQFF
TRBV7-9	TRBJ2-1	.	CATKTTSVYNEQFF
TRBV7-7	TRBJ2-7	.	CATLGRPYEQYF
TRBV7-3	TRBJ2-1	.	CASSLTGINEQFF
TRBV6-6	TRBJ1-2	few	CASSYSSRRGNYGYTF
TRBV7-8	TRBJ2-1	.	CASSWREGPYNEQFF
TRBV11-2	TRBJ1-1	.	CASSFWGSQNTEAFF
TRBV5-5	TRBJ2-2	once	CASSPRTDANTGELFF